This entry features one TCR beta chain sequence. The target of this receptor is not known. There are no base qualities to consult, and no much larger clone falls within one base. This sample is drawn from a study of long-term antiretroviral therapy in people with HIV (dated by TCRdb to between 2020 and 2023). Context from the whole study: The earliest samples were collected about a decade before the 2015 WHO recommendation for immediate ART, when ART was typically delayed until CD4 counts fell. From 30 adults with confirmed HIV infection, the cohort provided 192 cryopreserved PBMC samples, gathered serially across a mean of around six years (range 1-12). Of the roughly 30 participants with HIV, about twelve were female. No cross-contamination during QIAcube processing turned up in test extractions that ran a monoclonal T-cell line alongside some 34 polyclonal samples. Whether ART initiation and durable HIV suppression were associated with changes in peripheral blood TRB repertoire composition and diversity was tested in a retrospective serial study.

From the cysteine up to the phenylalanine, the CDR3 has a length of 15 residues. Only the CDR3 DNA is retained, 45 bases long and in frame from the first base. Study-level results and caveats: HIV repertoires had narrower CDR3 length ranges than controls, and the network structure suggested an antigen-experienced repertoire that shifted only slightly toward naive after ART. Samples dated from 2004 to 2017, and the ART regimens used may be less effective than current ones. Since PBMC availability was limited, sequencing covered only the TCR beta chain, with no alpha chain pairing. No data were available on ART adherence, viral resistance or therapy changes, limiting inferences about post-ART repertoire changes. At every time point, the repertoire was dominated by expanded TRB clones first identified before ART initiation, although this dominance fluctuated and, in many PLHIV, declined after ART. Because pre-ART samples had limited cell numbers, profiling was done on unsorted PBMC rather than on sorted CD4+ and CD8+ T cells. Starting ART was linked to a significant rise in TRB diversity, yet even with long-term ART the diversity remained significantly lower than in transplant donor controls.

Sequencing of the TRB variable region was done with the immunoSEQ hsTCRB v3.0 assay at survey level resolution. The targeted TRB sequencing depth was about 35,000-55,000 T-cell genomes per sample. TRB libraries were pooled and sequenced on an Illumina MiSeq using a v3 150-cycle kit. The paper's processing steps were these. Repertoire analysis was performed in R inside a reproducible Nextflow workflow that covered QC, data transformation and analysis. Custom analyses were implemented in LymphoSeq2, an R package for AIRR-Seq data exploration. A few samples that produced fewer than 5000 total TRB sequences were removed, so 150 to 200 HIV repertoires were analyzed. Among the approximately 190 retained HIV repertoires, 55 to 60 were collected before ART initiation and about 130 were collected after ART initiation. Repertoires were downsampled to 5000 TRB nucleotide sequences, and summary statistics were averaged over 100 downsampling iterations. The analysis kept only TRB sequences whose CDR3 regions were at least seven amino acids long. Diversity was assessed using a clonality score derived from Shannon entropy and using the Gini coefficient. In the repertoire networks, any two of the top 5000 CDR3 amino acid sequences were linked whenever the two sequences differed by an edit distance of one. For TRB CDR3 amino acid sequences, antigen specificity groups and MHC restriction were predicted with GLIPH2. To flag known CMV, EBV, HIV or tissue antigen associations, CDR3 amino acid sequences were matched against VDJdb and McPAS-TCR. Pre-ART, post-ART and control groups were compared with Wilcoxon signed-rank tests and Holm-Bonferroni correction. TCRdb mirrors the immuneACCESS table, restricted to in-frame sequences. Some clones are absent from its copies; in checked studies, under half trace to an unresolved V gene, and the reason for the others is unknown. V and J calls plus clone size are reproduced from that table; the DNA served to infer D and trimming. Across this sample there are about 25,000 clones, with under 80% seen only once. The ten top clones hold roughly 4.9% of the sample.

Participants were included only if at least one PBMC sample before ART initiation and at least two post-ART samples were available. Treatment was received in the United States of America by all participants with HIV. Before DNA extraction, cryopreserved samples of roughly 0.9-10 million PBMC were thawed and then washed. At the time of the earliest PBMC sample, participants with HIV were aged between about 23 and 55 years. Each participant contributed PBMC samples from 1-4 timepoints before ART initiation and 2-8 timepoints after ART initiation, with a median of 7 samples. For every participant, serial HIV viral load, CD4+ T-cell count, ART history and demographic data were obtained. Using a Qiagen kit on a QIAcube, genomic DNA was extracted from unsorted PBMC, with samples processed in batches of 12.

The chain links TRBV21-1 with TRBJ1-4. TRBV21-1 is designated a pseudogene. Specimen: unsorted PBMCs, collected 0.5 years after starting antiretroviral therapy. The receptor comes from a woman between 40 and 50 years old with HIV. The DNA reads as follows: TGTGCCAGCAGCAGAGGGGTGACAACTAATGAAAAACTGTTTTTT. This encodes CASSRGVTTNEKLFF.